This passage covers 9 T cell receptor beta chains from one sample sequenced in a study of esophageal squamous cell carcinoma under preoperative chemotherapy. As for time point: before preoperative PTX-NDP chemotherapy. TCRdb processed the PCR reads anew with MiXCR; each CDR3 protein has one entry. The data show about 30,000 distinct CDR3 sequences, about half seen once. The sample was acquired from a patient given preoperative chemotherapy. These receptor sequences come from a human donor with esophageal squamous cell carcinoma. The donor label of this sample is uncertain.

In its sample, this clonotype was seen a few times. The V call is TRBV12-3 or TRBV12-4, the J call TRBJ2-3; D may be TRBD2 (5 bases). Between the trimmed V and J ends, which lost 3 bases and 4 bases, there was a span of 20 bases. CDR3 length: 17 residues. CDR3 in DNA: TGTGCCAGCAGTTTTGCCCCGGTCTCTCCGGAGGCAGATACGCAGTATTTT. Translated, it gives CASSFAPVSPEADTQYF.

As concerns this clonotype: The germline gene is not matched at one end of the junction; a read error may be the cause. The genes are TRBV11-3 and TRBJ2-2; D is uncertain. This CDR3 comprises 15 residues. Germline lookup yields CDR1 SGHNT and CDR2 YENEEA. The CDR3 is CARSLQPVSTDALFF. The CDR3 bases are TGTGCCAGGAGCTTGCAGCCTGTGAGCACCGATGCGCTGTTTTTT.

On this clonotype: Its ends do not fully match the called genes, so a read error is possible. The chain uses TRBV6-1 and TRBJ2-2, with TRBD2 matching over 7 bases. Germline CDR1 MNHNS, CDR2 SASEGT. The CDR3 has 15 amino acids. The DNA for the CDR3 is TGTGCCAGCAGTGAAGCTGGGCTAGCGGCCGGTGAGCTGTTCTTT. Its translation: CASSEAGLAAGELFF.

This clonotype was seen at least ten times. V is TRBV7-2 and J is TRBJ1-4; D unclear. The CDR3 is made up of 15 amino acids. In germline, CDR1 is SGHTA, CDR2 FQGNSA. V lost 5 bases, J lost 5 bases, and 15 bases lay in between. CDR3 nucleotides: TGTGCCAGCAGCGCCCGCAGGCCGAGGAATGAAAAACTGTTTTTT. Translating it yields CASSARRPRNEKLFF. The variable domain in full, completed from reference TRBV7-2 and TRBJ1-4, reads GAGVSQSPSNKVTEKGKDVELRCDPISGHTALYWYRQSLGQGLEFLIYFQGNSAPDKSGLPSDRFSAERTGGSVSTLTIQRTQQEDSAVYLCASSARRPRNEKLFFGSGTQLSVL.

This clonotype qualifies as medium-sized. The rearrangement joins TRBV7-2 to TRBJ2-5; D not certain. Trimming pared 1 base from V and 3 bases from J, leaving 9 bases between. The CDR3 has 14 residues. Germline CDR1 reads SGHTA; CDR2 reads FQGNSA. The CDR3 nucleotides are TGTGCCAGCAGCTTAGGGACCATGGAAGAGACCCAGTACTTC. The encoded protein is CASSLGTMEETQYF.

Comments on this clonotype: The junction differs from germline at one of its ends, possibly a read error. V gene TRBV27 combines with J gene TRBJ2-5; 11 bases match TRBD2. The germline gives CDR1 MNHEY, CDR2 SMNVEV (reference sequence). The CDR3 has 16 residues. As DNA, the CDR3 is TGTGCCAGCAGTTTAAGTACTAGCGGGAGATGGGAGACCCTGTCCTTC. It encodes CASSLSTSGRWETLSF.

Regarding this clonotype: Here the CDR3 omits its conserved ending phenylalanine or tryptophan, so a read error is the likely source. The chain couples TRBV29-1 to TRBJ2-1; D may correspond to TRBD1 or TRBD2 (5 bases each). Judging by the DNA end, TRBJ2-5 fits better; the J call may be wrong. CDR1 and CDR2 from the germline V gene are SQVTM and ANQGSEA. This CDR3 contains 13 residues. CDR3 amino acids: CSVAGTAQETQYL. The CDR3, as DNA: TGCAGCGTTGCCGGGACGGCTCAAGAGACCCAGTACCTC.

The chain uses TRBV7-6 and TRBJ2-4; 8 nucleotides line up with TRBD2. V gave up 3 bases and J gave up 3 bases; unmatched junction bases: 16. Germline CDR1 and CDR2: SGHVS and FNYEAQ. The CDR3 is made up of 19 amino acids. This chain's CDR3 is CASSLDARIGGGDKNIQYF. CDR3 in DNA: TGTGCCAGCAGCTTGGATGCGCGGATCGGGGGGGGAGACAAAAACATTCAGTACTTC.

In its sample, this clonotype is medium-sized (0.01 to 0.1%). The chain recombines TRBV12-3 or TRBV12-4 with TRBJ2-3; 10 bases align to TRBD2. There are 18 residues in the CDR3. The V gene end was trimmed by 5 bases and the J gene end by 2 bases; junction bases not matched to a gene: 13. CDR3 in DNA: TGTGCCAGCAGTCCCGAACCCGGGACTAGCGACAACACAGATACGCAGTATTTT. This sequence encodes CASSPEPGTSDNTDTQYF.